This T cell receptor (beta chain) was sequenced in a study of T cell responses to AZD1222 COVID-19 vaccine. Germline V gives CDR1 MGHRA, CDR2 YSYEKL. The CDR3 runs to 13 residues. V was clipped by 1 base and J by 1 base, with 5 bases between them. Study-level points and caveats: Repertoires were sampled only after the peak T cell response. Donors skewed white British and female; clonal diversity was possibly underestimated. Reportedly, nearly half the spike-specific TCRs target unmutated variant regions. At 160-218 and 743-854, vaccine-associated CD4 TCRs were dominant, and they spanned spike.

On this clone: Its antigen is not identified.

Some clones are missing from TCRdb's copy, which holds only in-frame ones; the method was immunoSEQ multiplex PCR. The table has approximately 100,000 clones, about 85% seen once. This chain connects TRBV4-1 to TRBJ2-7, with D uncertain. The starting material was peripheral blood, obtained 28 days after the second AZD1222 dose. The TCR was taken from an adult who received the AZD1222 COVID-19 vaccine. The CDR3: CASSQAQSYEQYF. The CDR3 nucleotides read TGCGCCAGCAGCCAAGCCCAATCCTACGAGCAGTACTTC.